What follows are 29 T cell receptor beta chains derived from one specimen sequenced in a study of cytomegalovirus exposure and HLA in healthy donors. PCR used 60 Vbeta primers and 13 Jbeta primers. Data came from immunoSEQ multiplex PCR; TCRdb stores just in-frame clones and leaves some out. The repertoire holds 110,000 or so clones, with 70% to 80% as singletons. The sequenced sample consisted of PBMCs. Every receptor here comes from a young woman in good health and CMV-seropositive.

Here the CDR3 reads CASRKGVEQYF. CDR3 bases: TGTGCCAGCAGGAAGGGGGTCGAGCAGTACTTC. The rearrangement links TRBV6-1 to TRBJ2-7; possibly TRBD1 for D (6 bases). V lost 6 bases, J lost 6 bases, and 9 bases lay in between. The germline CDR1 and CDR2 sequences are MNHNS and SASEGT. The CDR3 runs to 11 residues.

The V and J genes are TRBV18 and TRBJ2-7; D is perhaps TRBD2 (6 bases). V was pared by 0 bases and J by 3 bases, with 12 bases between. The germline V gene has CDR1 KGHSH and CDR2 LQKENI. The CDR3 length is 15 residues. The CDR3 reads CASSPPAGYIYEQYF. For the CDR3, the DNA is TGTGCCAGCTCACCACCGGCGGGATATATCTACGAGCAGTACTTC.

This chain uses TRBV7-2 with TRBJ1-5; no definite D call. The ends were cut back, 2 bases at V and 7 bases at J, with 12 bases in the middle. The V gene's germline CDR1 is SGHTA and CDR2 FQGNSA. The CDR3 length is 14 residues. CDR3 DNA: TGTGCCAGCAGCTTAAGACCTGGGGAGCAGCCCCAGCATTTT. Protein sequence: CASSLRPGEQPQHF.

About this clone itself: Mismatch with germline at one junction end may stem from a read error. The rearrangement joins TRBV7-9 to TRBJ2-2, with D possibly being TRBD1 (5 bases). Germline V gene sequence: CDR1 SEHNR, CDR2 FQNEAQ (reference sequence). The CDR3 sequence is 12 residues long. The CDR3, as DNA: TGTTCCAGCAGTCAGGGTTCCGGGGAGCTGTTTTTT. This encodes CSSSQGSGELFF. Based on the CDR3 plus reference TRBV7-9 and TRBJ2-2, the full variable domain is DTGVSQNPRHKITKRGQNVTFRCDPISEHNRLYWYRQTLGQGPEFLTYFQNEAQLEKSRLLSDRFSAERPKGSFSTLEIQRTEQGDSAMYLCSSSQGSGELFFGEGSRLTVL.

This chain links TRBV27 with TRBJ2-7, with 9 nucleotides matching TRBD2. The junction had 9 bases not matched to a gene; V was cut back by 5 bases and J by 4 bases. The germline CDR1 and CDR2 sequences are MNHEY and SMNVEV (reference sequence). The CDR3 is 15 residues long. Written as DNA, the CDR3 is TGTGCCAGCAGTCCAACGACTAGCGGTAAATACGAGCAGTACTTC. It yields the protein CASSPTTSGKYEQYF.

The genes are TRBV4-2 and TRBJ2-1; TRBD2 agrees at 7 bases. Per the germline V gene, CDR1 is LGHNA and CDR2 is YNFKEQ. The CDR3 runs 14 residues. V was clipped by 5 bases and J by 6 bases; unmatched bases: 7. The CDR3 sequence: CASSGIAGGNEQFF. CDR3 bases: TGTGCCAGCAGCGGTATAGCGGGCGGCAATGAGCAGTTCTTC.

The chain joins TRBV19 to TRBJ2-3, with D tentatively TRBD2 (5 bases). Trimming took off 5 bases at V and 2 bases at J, with 11 bases between the two ends. CDR3 length: 14 amino acids. Germline CDR1 and CDR2: LNHDA and SQIVND (reference sequence). CDR3 sequence reads: CASSQTGTTDTQYF. As DNA, the CDR3 is TGTGCCAGTAGTCAGACGGGAACCACAGATACGCAGTATTTT.

The chain employs TRBV19 and TRBJ2-2; a possible D gene is TRBD2 (5 bases). V lost 8 bases, J lost 2 bases, and 12 bases lay in between. From germline, CDR1 is LNHDA and CDR2 SQIVND (reference sequence). The CDR3 is 14 residues long. The CDR3 reads CASGSGLNTGELFF. The CDR3 nucleotides read TGTGCCAGTGGGAGTGGACTCAACACCGGGGAGCTGTTTTTT.

This clone was seen only once. V usage is TRBV19 and J usage is TRBJ2-7; D perhaps matches TRBD2 (5 bases). The CDR3 totals 15 residues. V lost 8 bases and J 1 base, leaving 18 bases between the germline ends. Germline lookup yields CDR1 LNHDA and CDR2 SQIVND (reference sequence). The CDR3 DNA sequence: TGTGCCAGTTTGGAGAGGGCAGGCCAATCCTACGAGCAGTACTTC. It specifies CASLERAGQSYEQYF.

The V gene is TRBV29-1, the J gene TRBJ2-7; 8 nucleotides align to TRBD2. The germline CDR1 and CDR2 sequences are SQVTM and ANQGSEA. Trimming cost V 3 bases and J 4 bases; bases outside gene matches: 8. The CDR3 contains 14 residues. The chain's CDR3 is CSVDRAGVGYEQYF. CDR3 coding DNA: TGCAGCGTTGATAGAGCGGGAGTTGGTTACGAGCAGTACTTC.

The CDR3 spells CASSLGVSTEQFF. The CDR3 DNA follows: TGTGCCAGCAGCTTAGGGGTTAGCACTGAGCAGTTCTTC. This chain uses TRBV11-2 with TRBJ2-1; D is ambiguous. The V and J ends lost 1 base and 9 bases respectively, with 10 bases between them. CDR1 and CDR2 from the germline V gene are SGHAT and FQNNGV. The CDR3 has 13 residues.

The chain combines TRBV4-1 with TRBJ2-1; perhaps TRBD1 as D (6 bases). This CDR3 has 15 amino acids. V lost 0 bases to trimming and J lost 1 base, with 7 bases between them. Germline V lookup: CDR1 MGHRA, CDR2 YSYEKL. DNA for the CDR3: TGCGCCAGCAGCCAAGAAGGACAGTCCTACAATGAGCAGTTCTTC. Amino acids: CASSQEGQSYNEQFF.

This clone showed up just a few times. The V and J genes are TRBV5-1 and TRBJ1-1; the D gene is possibly TRBD1 (6 bases). From germline, CDR1 is SGHRS and CDR2 YFSETQ. The CDR3 covers 15 residues. Trimming stripped 4 bases from V and 1 base from J, with 14 bases between. In nucleotides, the CDR3 is TGCGCCAGCAGCGGGGGACGACAGGCGAACACTGAAGCTTTCTTT. Amino acid sequence: CASSGGRQANTEAFF.

This clone was found a few times. The chain links TRBV19 to TRBJ2-2; D may be TRBD2 (5 bases). The CDR3 consists of 16 residues. V lost 3 bases to trimming and J lost 0 bases, with 11 bases between them. The germline CDR1 and CDR2 sequences are LNHDA and SQIVND (reference sequence). The CDR3 bases are TGTGCCAGTAGTATTCTCGGGAACGCGAACACCGGGGAGCTGTTTTTT. Translating gives CASSILGNANTGELFF.

In DNA form, the CDR3 reads TGTGCCAGTAGTATAGATCGTGGGACAGGGAACACTGAAGCTTTCTTT. As protein: CASSIDRGTGNTEAFF. The V gene is TRBV19, the J gene TRBJ1-1, with 8 positions matching TRBD1. CDR3 size: 16 residues. The V segment lost 0 bases and the J segment 1 base; nucleotides outside the gene matches: 4. Germline loops: CDR1 LNHDA, CDR2 SQIVND (reference sequence).

This clone came up a few times. The V and J genes are TRBV28 and TRBJ2-7; 9 nucleotides match TRBD2. The germline CDR1 and CDR2 sequences are MDHEN and SYDVKM. The V and J ends lost 9 bases and 7 bases, in that order; junction bases with no gene match: 10. CDR3 length: 13 residues. CDR3 sequence (DNA): TGTGCCAGTGTAGCGGGAGCTTTAGGGGAGCAGTACTTC. Amino acids: CASVAGALGEQYF.

This clone showed up just a few times. The same CDR3 arises from other DNA sequences in this sample as well. This sequence joins TRBV2 and TRBJ2-7, with D maybe TRBD1 (7 bases). This CDR3 region has 13 residues. Germline lookup yields CDR1 SNHLY and CDR2 FYNNEI. The CDR3 nucleotides read TGTGTTTGCAAGGAGGAGGGGGCATACGAGCAGTACTTC. Encoded protein: CVCKEEGAYEQYF.

About this clone itself: Other nucleotide sequences from this sample produce the same CDR3. This chain links TRBV9 with TRBJ2-1; D is unresolved. This CDR3 has 12 residues. Trimming took 0 bases from V and 9 from J, leaving 7 bases between them. Looked up from germline, CDR1 is SGDLS and CDR2 is YYNGEE. For the CDR3, the DNA is TGTGCCAGCAGCGTAGGAGAGTCTGAGCAGTTCTTC. Amino acids: CASSVGESEQFF.

DNA of the CDR3: TGTGCCAGCAGTTACTCGCCTATAGAGGGGAACACTGAAGCTTTCTTT. Protein product: CASSYSPIEGNTEAFF. The chain recombines TRBV6-5 with TRBJ1-1; D is undetermined. Between the trimmed V and J ends, which lost 0 bases and 1 base, there was a span of 12 bases. The CDR3 has 16 residues. Germline V gene sequence: CDR1 MNHEY, CDR2 SVGAGI.

The V and J genes are TRBV6-4 and TRBJ2-7; 13 positions agree with TRBD2. Trimming took 6 bases from V and 3 from J; bases not matched to a gene: 2. CDR3 length equals 14 residues. CDR1 is MRHNA and CDR2 is SNTAGT in the germline V gene. The CDR3 nucleotides read TGTGCCAGCAGCCGGACTAGCGGGAGCTACGAGCAGTACTTC. Its protein is CASSRTSGSYEQYF.

This clone was picked up one time. The CDR3 loop reads CASSSGLEDREQYF. The CDR3 nucleotides read TGTGCCAGCAGCTCCGGACTAGAGGATCGCGAGCAGTACTTC. The chain is built from TRBV11-3 and TRBJ2-7; TRBD2 agrees at 7 bases. Trimming at V came to 4 bases and at J to 6 bases, leaving 9 bases not matched to a gene. The CDR3 is 14 amino acids. Germline CDR1 is SGHNT and CDR2 is YENEEA.

This chain uses TRBV14 with TRBJ1-3, with no clear D. The CDR3 totals 16 residues. Germline loops: CDR1 SGHDN, CDR2 FVKESK. V was pared by 2 bases and J by 0 bases, with 11 bases between. The CDR3 loop is CASSQSGPSSGNTIYF. DNA of the CDR3: TGTGCCAGCAGCCAATCGGGTCCGAGCTCTGGAAACACCATATATTTT.

This clone came up a few times. The chain has TRBV5-1 and TRBJ1-4; the D gene is possibly TRBD1 (6 bases). The CDR3 is 14 amino acids. Germline lookup yields CDR1 SGHRS and CDR2 YFSETQ. V lost 2 bases and J lost 9, with 14 bases in between. The CDR3 spells CASSLVAGVQKLFF. The CDR3 DNA sequence: TGCGCCAGCAGCTTAGTGGCAGGGGTGCAAAAACTGTTTTTT.

The rearrangement links TRBV7-9 to TRBJ2-2; the match to TRBD2 covers 8 bases. Germline trimming cut 3 bases from V and 6 bases from J; bases unmatched to any gene: 0. The CDR3 is made up of 13 amino acids. CDR1 is SEHNR, CDR2 FQNEAQ, per germline (reference sequence). The CDR3 DNA is TGTGCCAGCAGCTTGACTAGCGCCGGGGAGCTGTTTTTT. Its protein is CASSLTSAGELFF. The full variable domain, its missing parts supplied by reference TRBV7-9 and TRBJ2-2, is DTGVSQNPRHKITKRGQNVTFRCDPISEHNRLYWYRQTLGQGPEFLTYFQNEAQLEKSRLLSDRFSAERPKGSFSTLEIQRTEQGDSAMYLCASSLTSAGELFFGEGSRLTVL.

There are a few counts of this clone. This sequence joins TRBV7-9 and TRBJ2-7; 14 positions agree with TRBD2. V dropped 1 base and J dropped 5; count of bases not matched to a gene: 7. The germline V gene encodes CDR1 SEHNR and CDR2 FQNEAQ (reference sequence). The CDR3 consists of 17 residues. The CDR3 here is CASSLGLGLAGADEQYF. The CDR3 DNA reads TGTGCCAGCAGCTTAGGATTGGGACTAGCGGGAGCGGACGAGCAGTACTTC.

The rearrangement uses TRBV10-3 and TRBJ2-3, with 9 bases that match TRBD2. Germline loops: CDR1 ENHRY, CDR2 SYGVKD. V was clipped by 8 bases and J by 1 base; unmatched bases: 4. This CDR3 spans 14 amino acids. The CDR3 DNA reads as TGTGCCATCGAGGCTAGCGGGGGCACAGATACGCAGTATTTT. This translates into CAIEASGGTDTQYF.

The chain joins TRBV4-1 to TRBJ1-2, with D possibly being TRBD1 (5 bases). This CDR3 comprises 14 residues. Germline values: CDR1 MGHRA, CDR2 YSYEKL. V gave up 0 bases and J gave up 5 bases, with 10 bases separating them. Here the CDR3 DNA reads TGCGCCAGCAGCCAAGATGGGGGGTTATATGGCTACACCTTC. This encodes CASSQDGGLYGYTF.

J is TRBJ2-3 and V is TRBV5-1, with a tentative D call TRBD1 (6 bases). V shed 0 bases and J shed 4 bases, with 12 bases lying between them. CDR3 length: 15 amino acids. The germline CDR1 and CDR2 sequences are SGHRS and YFSETQ. CDR3 bases: TGCGCCAGCAGCTTGGCCCCAGGGGTTGCAGATACGCAGTATTTT. It codes for CASSLAPGVADTQYF.

The chain combines TRBV5-1 with TRBJ2-7; TRBD1 matches 8 bases. Looked up from germline, CDR1 is SGHRS and CDR2 is YFSETQ. The length of the CDR3 is 15 residues. Trimming at V came to 2 bases and at J to 2 bases, leaving 6 bases not matched to a gene. The CDR3 loop reads CASSLGGQGAYEQYF. DNA for the CDR3: TGCGCCAGCAGCTTAGGAGGACAGGGCGCCTACGAGCAGTACTTC. Full variable domain (outside the CDR3, taken from reference TRBV5-1 and TRBJ2-7): KAGVTQTPRYLIKTRGQQVTLSCSPISGHRSVSWYQQTPGQGLQFLFEYFSETQRNKGNFPGRFSGRQFSNSRSEMNVSTLELGDSALYLCASSLGGQGAYEQYFGPGTRLTVT.